Below, 2 T cell receptor beta chains from the same sample are listed, as sequenced in a study of technical replicates of blood from a few donors. TCRdb keeps only in-frame clones here, not all; method: immunoSEQ multiplex PCR. This sample has approximately 70,000 clones, with roughly 95% found just once. Sequencing input: T cells isolated from PBMCs. The receptor source for this set is a human donor in good health.

Comments on this clone: An end of the junction does not agree with germline; a read error may underlie this. The V call is TRBV18, the J call TRBJ1-1; TRBD1 might be the D (5 bases). This CDR3 region has 13 residues. Germline V gene sequence: CDR1 KGHSH, CDR2 LQKENI. This chain's CDR3 is CASSSARSALGLF. CDR3 DNA: TGTGCCAGCTCCTCCGCTAGGAGTGCCCTGGGGCTCTTT.

The J gene is TRBJ1-4, the V gene TRBV27; 9 nucleotides line up with TRBD1. Germline V gene sequence: CDR1 MNHEY, CDR2 SMNVEV (reference sequence). CDR3 size: 16 residues. The V gene end was trimmed by 0 bases and the J gene end by 5 bases; junction bases not matched to a gene: 4. The CDR3 DNA reads TGTGCCAGCAGTTTATCCCCCGGGACAGGGAATGAAAAACTGTTTTTT. Protein product: CASSLSPGTGNEKLFF.